The 14 T cell receptor beta chains listed next were all sequenced from one sample in a study of blood T cell repertoires in COVID-19 (TCRdb year 2020). Library generation was performed with the immunoSEQ multiplex PCR assay. TCRdb took over this immuneACCESS table, retaining in-frame rearrangements with V and J assigned. Such tables are incomplete; in checked studies, under half of the missing clones stem from an unresolved V gene, and the remainder is unexplained. This sample comprises under 450,000 clones, 90% to 95% of them detected only once. Jointly, the top ten make up 0.7% to 0.95% of the sample. The source material was PBMCs or T cells enriched from blood (not recorded which). The receptors here all came from a middle-aged woman who had been exposed to COVID-19.

The chain has TRBV30 and TRBJ1-5; a possible D gene is TRBD1 (5 bases). The CDR3 contains 13 residues. CDR1 is GTSNPN, CDR2 SVGIG, per germline (reference sequence). V lost 5 bases, J lost 2 bases, and 10 bases lay in between. The CDR3 sequence: CAWDRGGNQPQHF. The DNA for the CDR3 is TGTGCCTGGGATCGGGGGGGCAATCAGCCCCAGCATTTT.

The rearrangement uses TRBV7-9 and TRBJ1-4; 7 bases agree with TRBD1. Germline CDR1 is SEHNR and CDR2 is FQNEAQ (reference sequence). The trim removed 0 bases at V and 2 bases at J, leaving 6 bases unmatched. The CDR3 spans 17 residues. In DNA, the CDR3 is TGTGCCAGCAGCTTAGCCGTGGGGGGACAGACTAATGAAAAACTGTTTTTT. Amino acids: CASSLAVGGQTNEKLFF. The variable domain in full, with the rest retrieved from reference TRBV7-9 and TRBJ1-4, is DTGVSQNPRHKITKRGQNVTFRCDPISEHNRLYWYRQTLGQGPEFLTYFQNEAQLEKSRLLSDRFSAERPKGSFSTLEIQRTEQGDSAMYLCASSLAVGGQTNEKLFFGSGTQLSVL.

The chain's CDR3 is CASSVGPSGQGAEQYF. The CDR3 nucleotides are TGTGCCAGCAGCGTAGGACCCTCGGGACAGGGGGCTGAGCAGTACTTC. The chain combines TRBV9 with TRBJ2-7; 12 bases agree with TRBD1. The length of the CDR3 is 16 residues. The V gene's germline CDR1 is SGDLS and CDR2 YYNGEE. J lost 7 bases, V lost 0 bases, and 8 bases had no gene match.

The chain links TRBV5-6 to TRBJ1-1; D is unclear. The CDR3 is 12 amino acids. Germline lookup yields CDR1 SGHDT and CDR2 YYEEEE. The ends were cut back, 2 bases at V and 1 base at J, with 3 bases in the middle. The CDR3 DNA is TGTGCCAGCAGCTTCGGGAACACTGAAGCTTTCTTT. It specifies CASSFGNTEAFF.

This chain joins TRBV7-2 and TRBJ2-5; 7 nucleotides line up with TRBD1. The germline V gene has CDR1 SGHTA and CDR2 FQGNSA. The CDR3 has 14 amino acids. Unmatched junction bases numbered 9, after V lost 5 bases and J lost 6 bases. The CDR3 loop reads CASSPTGFRKTQYF. Here the CDR3 DNA reads TGTGCCAGCAGCCCGACAGGGTTTAGAAAGACCCAGTACTTC.

The chain links TRBV10-2 to TRBJ2-1; 7 nucleotides line up with TRBD2. CDR1 is WSHSY and CDR2 is SAAADI in the germline V gene. The trim removed 2 bases at V and 3 bases at J, leaving 4 bases unmatched. CDR3 size: 15 residues. The CDR3 here is CASSERSGIYNEQFF. The CDR3 DNA is TGCGCCAGCAGTGAGAGGAGCGGGATCTACAATGAGCAGTTCTTC.

The CDR3 DNA is TGCGCCAGCAGCTTGGCCGGAGGGGCCCCGGGACTAGCGGCAGATACGCAGTATTTT. This sequence encodes CASSLAGGAPGLAADTQYF. The V call is TRBV5-1, the J call TRBJ2-3; 11 nucleotides match TRBD2. This CDR3 has 19 residues. J gave up 4 bases and V 0 bases, and 13 bases lay outside the gene matches. Germline CDR1 is SGHRS and CDR2 is YFSETQ.

The V and J genes are TRBV5-1 and TRBJ1-6; 9 nucleotides align to TRBD1. The CDR3 spans 14 residues. Germline V gene sequence: CDR1 SGHRS, CDR2 YFSETQ. V dropped 2 bases and J dropped 10; count of bases not matched to a gene: 4. CDR3 amino acids: CASSFATGGSPLHF. For the CDR3, the DNA is TGCGCCAGCAGCTTCGCGACAGGGGGATCACCCCTCCACTTT. Looking up the rest from reference TRBV5-1 and TRBJ1-6 gives the full variable domain: KAGVTQTPRYLIKTRGQQVTLSCSPISGHRSVSWYQQTPGQGLQFLFEYFSETQRNKGNFPGRFSGRQFSNSRSEMNVSTLELGDSALYLCASSFATGGSPLHFGNGTRLTVT.

The V call is TRBV10-3, the J call TRBJ1-1, with a tentative D call TRBD1 (5 bases). V lost 2 bases, J lost 0 bases, and 10 bases lay in between. Per the germline V gene, CDR1 is ENHRY and CDR2 is SYGVKD. The CDR3 has 15 amino acids. CDR3 DNA sequence: TGTGCCATCAGTGAGCCAACAGGAGTGAACACTGAAGCTTTCTTT. Its protein product is CAISEPTGVNTEAFF.

This chain links TRBV24-1 with TRBJ2-2; TRBD1 matches at 10 bases. Germline V CDR1 and CDR2: KGHDR, SFDVKD. V lost 4 bases, J lost 5 bases, and 6 bases stayed unmatched. This CDR3 is 16 amino acids long. CDR3 bases: TGTGCCACCAGTGACCCGGACAGGGGGGAGACCGGGGAGCTGTTTTTT. Protein product: CATSDPDRGETGELFF.

The J gene is TRBJ1-1, the V gene TRBV27, with 8 positions matching TRBD1. Germline CDR1 and CDR2: MNHEY and SMNVEV (reference sequence). V lost 3 bases and J lost 1; bases outside the gene matches: 13. The CDR3 covers 18 residues. The CDR3 reads CASSFRFQGAPKNTEAFF. DNA of the CDR3: TGTGCCAGCAGTTTCCGGTTCCAGGGGGCTCCCAAGAACACTGAAGCTTTCTTT.

A word on this clone: Other DNA sequences within the sample encode an identical CDR3. In DNA form, the CDR3 reads TGTGCCACCAGCAGGGACAGGGGCAATGGCTACACCTTC. Protein sequence: CATSRDRGNGYTF. The chain recombines TRBV15 with TRBJ1-2, with 9 bases fitting TRBD1. The germline V gene encodes CDR1 LNHNV and CDR2 YYDKDF (reference sequence). CDR3 size: 13 residues. V gave up 3 bases and J gave up 6 bases; unmatched junction bases: 2.

This chain uses TRBV5-1 with TRBJ2-1; D uncertain. From germline, CDR1 is SGHRS and CDR2 YFSETQ. The CDR3 sequence is 13 residues long. V was shortened by 1 base and J by 3 bases, with 5 bases between the two germline ends. CDR3 protein: CASSLSNYNEQFF. CDR3 nucleotide sequence: TGCGCCAGCAGCTTGTCCAACTACAATGAGCAGTTCTTC.

The chain recombines TRBV6-2 or TRBV6-3 with TRBJ1-5; D is ambiguous. The V gene's germline CDR1 is MNHEY and CDR2 SVGEGT. V lost 4 bases to trimming and J lost 5 bases, with 9 bases between them. The CDR3 totals 13 residues. CDR3 bases: TGTGCCAGCAGTTTCGGGATCTATCAGCCCCAGCATTTT. Its translation is CASSFGIYQPQHF.